This T cell receptor (beta chain) derives from a study of shared clonotypes between healthy human individuals. Only Caucasian adults living in Nashville, Tennessee served as donors. V was shortened by 0 bases and J by 7 bases, with 10 bases between the two germline ends. This CDR3 is built from 14 residues. Germline CDR1 and CDR2: SNHLY and FYNNEI. Genomic DNA belonging to each subset was distributed in equal measure over several immunoSEQ plates. Libraries were prepared by immunoSEQ multiplex PCR; TCRdb keeps only in-frame clonotypes and omits some of them. The top ten clones hold 0.52% of a sample with approximately 1,000,000 clones, around three quarters of them seen once.

The chain has TRBV2 and TRBJ1-5; no firm D call. Specimen: memory CD4+ T cells from PBMCs. Described subset: CD45RA-negative fraction. This receptor was taken from a man aged 18-30 years in good health. Some clones in this sample may be carry-over from other donors' samples. The DNA for the CDR3 is TGTGCCAGCAGTGAAGCTACCGCGGAACAGCCCCAGCATTTT. Translated, it gives CASSEATAEQPQHF.